This entry is about one TCR beta chain. The data belong to a study of blood T cell repertoires in COVID-19. On the study more broadly: Acute and convalescent COVID-19 specimens originated in the United States, Italy and Spain. Nucleic acid was either cDNA or gDNA, and it came from T cells, B-cell-depleted T cells, or PBMCs.

The germline V gene encodes CDR1 SGHNT and CDR2 YYREEE (reference sequence). V lost 4 bases to trimming and J lost 7 bases, with 18 bases between them. The CDR3 contains 15 residues. Authors' data handling: The assay estimated nucleated cells by amplifying reference gene primers. Here immunoSEQ multiplex PCR was the method, and the copy in TCRdb shows in-frame clones only, minus some. V and J calls and clone size are as listed in that table; D and trimming were resolved from the DNA. Found here are about 200,000 clones, roughly 81% of them singletons; the top ten hold about 5%. Sequencing input: peripheral blood. The TCR originated in a woman aged 80 or over with acute or convalescent COVID-19. The genes are TRBV5-4 and TRBJ2-1, with D perhaps TRBD2 (6 bases). Written as DNA, the CDR3 is TGTGCCAGCAGCCCGACTAGAAGGGACGGGAATGAGCAGTTCTTC. It is translated as CASSPTRRDGNEQFF. The complete variable domain, with remaining parts taken from reference TRBV5-4 and TRBJ2-1, reads ETGVTQSPTHLIKTRGQQVTLRCSSQSGHNTVSWYQQALGQGPQFIFQYYREEENGRGNFPPRFSGLQFPNYSSELNVNALELDDSALYLCASSPTRRDGNEQFFGPGTRLTVL.